This T cell receptor (beta chain) was sequenced during a study of PD-1 blockade in mismatch repair-deficient tumors. Sample time point: roughly 10-day in vitro stimulation with candidate neoantigen peptide 4. Repertoires were generated with immunoSEQ multiplex PCR, while TCRdb's copy carries only in-frame clones and drops some. The data show more than 12,000 clones, with around 84% seen just once and about a fifth held by the top ten. For this clone: Its antigen is unidentified.

The CDR3 runs 14 residues. In germline, CDR1 is SNHLY, CDR2 FYNNEI. V gave up 8 bases and J gave up 15 bases; unmatched junction bases: 15. This clonotype was sampled from an adult with mismatch repair-deficient cancer. The chain combines TRBV2 with TRBJ2-1; 11 bases fit TRBD2. The sample was cells cultured in vitro, taken from a patient treated with pembrolizumab. The CDR3 bases are TGTGCCAGCTATGGACTAGCGGGTACCGGGGGGCTGTTCTTC. Its translation is CASYGLAGTGGLFF.